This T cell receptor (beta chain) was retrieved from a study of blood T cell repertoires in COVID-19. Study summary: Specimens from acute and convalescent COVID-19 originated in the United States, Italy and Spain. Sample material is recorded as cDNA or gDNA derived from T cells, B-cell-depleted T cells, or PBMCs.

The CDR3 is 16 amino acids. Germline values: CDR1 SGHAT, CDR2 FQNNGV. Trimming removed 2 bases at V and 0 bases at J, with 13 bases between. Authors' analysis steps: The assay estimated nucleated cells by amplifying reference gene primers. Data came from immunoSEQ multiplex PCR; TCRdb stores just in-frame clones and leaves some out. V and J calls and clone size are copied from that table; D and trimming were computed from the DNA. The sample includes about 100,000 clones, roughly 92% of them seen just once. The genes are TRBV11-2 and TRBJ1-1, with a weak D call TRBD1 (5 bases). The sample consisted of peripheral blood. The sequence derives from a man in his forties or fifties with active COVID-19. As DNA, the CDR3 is TGTGCCAGCAGCTTATTTGGGGAACAGGTGAACACTGAAGCTTTCTTT. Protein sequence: CASSLFGEQVNTEAFF.